This T cell receptor beta chain was captured by sequencing in a study of cytomegalovirus exposure and HLA in healthy donors. Study-level background: Genotyping showed around 80% of hundreds of donors falling in the Caucasian-associated ancestry cluster. Study-wide results and limits: The study designated 160 or so TCR beta chains cytomegalovirus-associated. Later work found most CMV-associated TCR beta chains apparently HLA-restricted. Most TCR beta V segments were productive about 87% or about 30% of the time in an earlier analysis.

This clone was detected only a few times. Its antigen is undetermined. The CDR3 runs 14 residues. Trimming removed 7 bases from V and 5 bases from J; junction bases left unmatched: 9. CDR1 and CDR2 from the germline V gene are SNHLY and FYNNEI. It was with 60 Vbeta and 13 Jbeta primers that the PCR ran. TCRdb's copy holds only in-frame clones and misses some; the assay was immunoSEQ multiplex PCR. The repertoire holds 150,000 to 200,000 clones, with about 80% as singletons. The clonotype comes from a man aged 30 to 45 in good health and CMV-seronegative. Sequenced input: PBMCs. The chain links TRBV2 to TRBJ2-7; 9 bases align to TRBD1. In DNA form, the CDR3 reads TGTGCCAGCAAGTTGGGACAGGGTAGCCACGAGCAGTACTTC. Protein: CASKLGQGSHEQYF.